The 9 T cell receptor beta chains below were found in one sample sequenced in a study of OX40 agonist ivuxolimab in advanced cancers. Library preparation employed the immunoSEQ multiplex PCR assay. Entries here come from immuneACCESS through TCRdb and include only in-frame sequences with V and J called. Some clones fail to appear in such tables; in the studies checked, an unresolved V gene covers under half of the shortfall, and the cause of the remainder is unknown. The sample table lists some 83,000 clones, less than 95% of them with a count of one. The top ten constitute 6.5% to 8.5% of the sample. This specimen consisted of CD4+ or CD8+ T cells sorted from blood, obtained in a trial of the OX40 agonist ivuxolimab. Receptors originate from an adult with an advanced solid tumor such as melanoma, head and neck, liver or kidney cancer.

This rearrangement joins TRBV4-1 to TRBJ1-2; no clear D. The CDR3 is 12 residues long. V was shortened by 4 bases and J by 5 bases, with 8 bases between the two germline ends. Germline loops: CDR1 MGHRA, CDR2 YSYEKL. The CDR3 nucleotides are TGCGCCAGCAGCCGAGGGAGGTATGGCTACACCTTC. Encoded protein: CASSRGRYGYTF.

The V and J genes are TRBV2 and TRBJ2-5; 8 bases line up with TRBD2. The trim removed 11 bases at V and 4 bases at J, leaving 3 bases unmatched. Germline V CDR1 and CDR2: SNHLY, FYNNEI. CDR3 size: 11 residues. CDR3 DNA sequence: TGTGCCGGGGGACTAGGAGAGACCCAGTACTTC. Translation: CAGGLGETQYF.

The chain carries TRBV7-9 and TRBJ1-6; the D is unclear. Trimming took off 1 base at V and 10 bases at J, with 2 bases between the two ends. This CDR3 region has 11 residues. Germline CDR1 SEHNR, CDR2 FQNEAQ (reference sequence). In nucleotides, the CDR3 is TGTGCCAGCAGCTTAGGCTCACCCCTCCACTTT. As protein: CASSLGSPLHF.

This clone was seen only a few times. The V and J genes are TRBV4-2 and TRBJ1-2, with D uncertain. This CDR3 region has 14 residues. CDR1 and CDR2 from the germline V gene are LGHNA and YNFKEQ. The V end lost 0 bases, the J end lost 4 bases, and 9 bases lay between the germline ends. The CDR3 protein is CASSQESDGYGYTF. CDR3 sequence (DNA): TGTGCCAGCAGCCAAGAGAGTGATGGCTATGGCTACACCTTC.

The rearrangement uses TRBV28 and TRBJ1-5; maybe TRBD1 (5 bases). Germline assignment: CDR1 MDHEN and CDR2 SYDVKM. Trimming pared 1 base from V and 7 bases from J, leaving 11 bases between. The CDR3 sequence is 14 residues long. The CDR3: CASSLFGTGQPQHF. The CDR3 DNA follows: TGTGCCAGCAGTTTATTTGGGACGGGGCAGCCCCAGCATTTT.

The chain has TRBV6-1 and TRBJ2-3; D not certain. The V and J ends lost 1 base and 4 bases respectively, with 3 bases between them. The CDR3 has 12 residues. CDR1 is MNHNS and CDR2 is SASEGT in the germline V gene. This CDR3 reads CASSEVPDTQYF. Here the CDR3 DNA reads TGTGCCAGCAGTGAAGTCCCAGATACGCAGTATTTT.

The rearrangement links TRBV28 to TRBJ2-1, with D unresolved. The CDR3 covers 13 residues. Germline CDR1 reads MDHEN; CDR2 reads SYDVKM. Trimming took off 2 bases at V and 4 bases at J, with 6 bases between the two ends. The CDR3 region is CASSLNTYNEQFF. CDR3 bases: TGTGCCAGCAGTTTAAACACGTACAATGAGCAGTTCTTC.

The chain employs TRBV30 and TRBJ1-2; tentative D call: TRBD1 (6 bases). The CDR3 contains 11 residues. Germline V gene sequence: CDR1 GTSNPN, CDR2 SVGIG (reference sequence). Trimming shortened V by 8 bases and J by 4 bases, and 11 bases separated the two germline ends. The chain's CDR3 is CALDSIYGYTF. The CDR3 DNA follows: TGTGCCCTGGACAGTATCTATGGCTACACCTTC.

This clone was seen a few times. The chain carries TRBV30 and TRBJ1-2; no firm D call. The CDR3 spans 13 residues. V dropped 4 bases and J dropped 4 bases, with 13 bases sitting between them. Germline V gene sequence: CDR1 GTSNPN, CDR2 SVGIG (reference sequence). The CDR3, as DNA: TGTGCCTGGACCCCGGGCCGGTTCTATGGCTACACCTTC. This sequence encodes CAWTPGRFYGYTF.